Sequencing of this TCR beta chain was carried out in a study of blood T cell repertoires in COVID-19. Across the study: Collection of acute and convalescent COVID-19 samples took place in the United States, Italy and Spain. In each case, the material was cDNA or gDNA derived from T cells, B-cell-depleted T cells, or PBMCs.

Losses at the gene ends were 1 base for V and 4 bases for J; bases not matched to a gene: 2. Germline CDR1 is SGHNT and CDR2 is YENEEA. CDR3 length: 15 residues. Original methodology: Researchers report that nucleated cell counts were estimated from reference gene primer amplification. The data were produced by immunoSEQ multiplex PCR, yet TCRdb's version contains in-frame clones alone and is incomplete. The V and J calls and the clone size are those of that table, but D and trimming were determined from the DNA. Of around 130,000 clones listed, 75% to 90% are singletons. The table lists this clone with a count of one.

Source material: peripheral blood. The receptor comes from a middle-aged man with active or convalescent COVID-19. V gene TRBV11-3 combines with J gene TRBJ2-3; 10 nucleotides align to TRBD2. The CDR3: CASSLVSGGADTQYF. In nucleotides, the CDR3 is TGTGCCAGCAGCTTAGTGAGCGGGGGGGCAGATACGCAGTATTTT.